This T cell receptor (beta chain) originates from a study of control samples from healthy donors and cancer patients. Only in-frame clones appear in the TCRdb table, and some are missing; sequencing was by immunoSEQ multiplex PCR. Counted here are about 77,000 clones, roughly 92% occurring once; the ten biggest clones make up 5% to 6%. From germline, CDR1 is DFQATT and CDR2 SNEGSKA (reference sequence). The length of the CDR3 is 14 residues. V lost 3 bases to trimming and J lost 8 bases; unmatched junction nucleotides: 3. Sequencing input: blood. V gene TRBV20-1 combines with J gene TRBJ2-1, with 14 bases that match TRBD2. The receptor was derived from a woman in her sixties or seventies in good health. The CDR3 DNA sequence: TGCAGTGCTAGTTTGGGACTAGCGGGAGATGAGCAGTTCTTC. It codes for CSASLGLAGDEQFF.